Listed below are T cell receptor beta chains from one sample, sequenced in a study of T-cell reconstitution after alpha-beta-depleted transplantation in children. One entry per CDR3 protein results from TCRdb running MiXCR on the PCR reads. The sample shows approximately 980,000 distinct CDR3 sequences, roughly 29% of them seen only once. The sequencing here drew on PBMCs, mostly from graft donor cells, taken 360 days after TCRalphabeta/CD19-depleted stem cell transplant. Source of these receptors: a boy under two years old who had a stem cell transplant for SCID, so the T cells may come from the graft donor. CDR3s include the opening cysteine and the closing phenylalanine or tryptophan. The order of the fields is V gene, J gene, clone size, D gene, CDR3 protein, CDR3 DNA. D genes are given only for firm matches. Expanded clones get a size class; other rows say once, few or many, or leave the size out.

V: TRBV12-3/TRBV12-4; J: TRBJ1-2; size: NA; D: TRBD1; CDR3: CASSPRQGAYGYTF; DNA: TGTGCCAGCAGCCCCCGACAGGGGGCATATGGCTACACCTTC
V: TRBV28; J: TRBJ1-3; size: few; D: TRBD1; CDR3: CASRPTGTLSGNTIYF; DNA: TGTGCCAGCAGACCGACAGGGACTCTCTCTGGAAACACCATATATTTT
V: TRBV28; J: TRBJ2-7; size: NA; D: TRBD1; CDR3: CASSNYALTGRYEQYF; DNA: TGTGCCAGCAGTAACTACGCCCTGACAGGGCGCTACGAGCAGTACTTC
V: TRBV9; J: TRBJ2-2; size: many; D: NA; CDR3: CASSVGNTGELFF; DNA: TGTGCCAGCAGCGTAGGGAACACCGGGGAGCTGTTTTTT
V: TRBV6-1; J: TRBJ1-1; size: NA; D: NA; CDR3: CATLWRTALNTEAFF; DNA: TGTGCCACCCTTTGGAGGACAGCCCTGAACACTGAAGCTTTCTTT
V: TRBV5-6; J: TRBJ1-1; size: few; D: NA; CDR3: CASRWQSNTEAFF; DNA: TGTGCCAGCAGATGGCAGTCGAACACTGAAGCTTTCTTT
V: TRBV16; J: TRBJ1-6; size: few; D: TRBD1; CDR3: CASRPGTGSSPLHF; DNA: TGTGCCAGCAGACCCGGGACAGGGTCTTCACCCCTCCACTTT
V: TRBV11-2; J: TRBJ2-3; size: NA; D: NA; CDR3: CASSLGWASTDTQYF; DNA: TGTGCCAGCAGCTTGGGGTGGGCTAGCACAGATACGCAGTATTTT
V: TRBV5-1; J: TRBJ2-3; size: NA; D: NA; CDR3: CASSLVIGGRRTDTQYF; DNA: TGCGCCAGCAGCTTGGTGATAGGGGGGCGCCGCACAGATACGCAGTATTTT
V: TRBV10-3; J: TRBJ1-1; size: NA; D: NA; CDR3: CAISESGRNTEAFF; DNA: TGTGCCATCAGTGAGTCTGGGAGGAACACTGAAGCTTTCTTT
V: TRBV6-2/TRBV6-3; J: TRBJ1-3; size: NA; D: NA; CDR3: CASSNSRNSGNTIYF; DNA: TGTGCCAGCAGCAACAGCCGAAACTCTGGAAACACCATATATTTT
V: TRBV11-2; J: TRBJ2-1; size: few; D: NA; CDR3: CASSFRGGAYNEQFF; DNA: TGTGCCAGCAGCTTCAGGGGTGGGGCCTACAATGAGCAGTTCTTC
V: TRBV7-9; J: TRBJ2-1; size: NA; D: NA; CDR3: CASSSGHLRHDEQFF; DNA: TGTGCCAGCAGCTCGGGACACCTCAGGCACGATGAGCAGTTCTTC
V: TRBV5-6; J: TRBJ1-5; size: few; D: TRBD1; CDR3: CASSLGPDRNSNQPQHF; DNA: TGTGCCAGCAGCTTGGGGCCGGACAGGAATAGCAATCAGCCCCAGCATTTT
V: TRBV20-1; J: TRBJ2-2; size: NA; D: NA; CDR3: CSARDHDLNTGELFF; DNA: TGCAGTGCTAGAGACCACGATCTGAACACCGGGGAGCTGTTTTTT
V: TRBV2; J: TRBJ2-4; size: few; D: NA; CDR3: CASSTSDRSKYF; DNA: NA
V: TRBV4-2; J: TRBJ2-5; size: NA; D: TRBD2; CDR3: CASSQKQRGVGETQYF; DNA: TGTGCCAGCAGCCAGAAACAGCGGGGAGTAGGAGAGACCCAGTACTTC
V: TRBV20-1; J: TRBJ2-7; size: NA; D: NA; CDR3: CSARGSGTHEQYF; DNA: TGCAGTGCTAGAGGGTCGGGTACCCACGAGCAGTACTTC
V: TRBV19; J: TRBJ2-1; size: few; D: TRBD2; CDR3: CASSIIGTTYYNEQFF; DNA: TGTGCCAGTAGTATTATCGGGACTACATACTACAATGAGCAGTTCTTC
V: TRBV28; J: TRBJ2-4; size: NA; D: TRBD1; CDR3: CASSSGGRRKNIQYF; DNA: TGTGCCAGCAGTTCAGGGGGCAGGCGAAAAAACATTCAGTACTTC
V: TRBV12-3/TRBV12-4; J: TRBJ2-3; size: NA; D: NA; CDR3: CASSFTTPRNTQYF; DNA: TGTGCCAGCAGTTTTACTACCCCGCGGAATACGCAGTATTTT
V: TRBV7-9; J: TRBJ2-3; size: NA; D: NA; CDR3: CASLQGGDGTDTQYF; DNA: TGTGCCAGTCTCCAAGGGGGTGATGGCACAGATACGCAGTATTTT
V: TRBV10-3; J: TRBJ2-5; size: NA; D: NA; CDR3: CAISESVQQETQYF; DNA: TGTGCCATCAGTGAGTCAGTACAACAAGAGACCCAGTACTTC
V: TRBV20-1; J: TRBJ2-7; size: NA; D: NA; CDR3: CSAREGSGQTSYEQYF; DNA: TGCAGTGCTAGAGAGGGTTCAGGACAGACGTCCTACGAGCAGTACTTC
V: TRBV5-1; J: TRBJ2-4; size: NA; D: NA; CDR3: CASSLAGAPLAKNIQYF; DNA: TGCGCCAGCAGCTTGGCCGGGGCACCACTAGCCAAAAACATTCAGTACTTC
V: TRBV18; J: TRBJ1-1; size: many; D: NA; CDR3: CASSPRGNTEAFF; DNA: TGTGCCAGCTCACCACGAGGGAACACTGAAGCTTTCTTT
V: TRBV20-1; J: TRBJ2-1; size: NA; D: TRBD2; CDR3: CSATDPGLAIYNEQFF; DNA: TGCAGTGCTACTGACCCGGGACTAGCGATCTACAATGAGCAGTTCTTC
V: TRBV20-1; J: TRBJ2-1; size: NA; D: NA; CDR3: CSARAVSSYNEQFF; DNA: TGCAGTGCTAGGGCTGTTAGCTCCTACAATGAGCAGTTCTTC
V: TRBV5-1; J: TRBJ1-4; size: NA; D: TRBD1; CDR3: CASSSGTAVEKLFF; DNA: TGCGCCAGCAGCAGTGGGACAGCCGTTGAAAAACTGTTTTTT